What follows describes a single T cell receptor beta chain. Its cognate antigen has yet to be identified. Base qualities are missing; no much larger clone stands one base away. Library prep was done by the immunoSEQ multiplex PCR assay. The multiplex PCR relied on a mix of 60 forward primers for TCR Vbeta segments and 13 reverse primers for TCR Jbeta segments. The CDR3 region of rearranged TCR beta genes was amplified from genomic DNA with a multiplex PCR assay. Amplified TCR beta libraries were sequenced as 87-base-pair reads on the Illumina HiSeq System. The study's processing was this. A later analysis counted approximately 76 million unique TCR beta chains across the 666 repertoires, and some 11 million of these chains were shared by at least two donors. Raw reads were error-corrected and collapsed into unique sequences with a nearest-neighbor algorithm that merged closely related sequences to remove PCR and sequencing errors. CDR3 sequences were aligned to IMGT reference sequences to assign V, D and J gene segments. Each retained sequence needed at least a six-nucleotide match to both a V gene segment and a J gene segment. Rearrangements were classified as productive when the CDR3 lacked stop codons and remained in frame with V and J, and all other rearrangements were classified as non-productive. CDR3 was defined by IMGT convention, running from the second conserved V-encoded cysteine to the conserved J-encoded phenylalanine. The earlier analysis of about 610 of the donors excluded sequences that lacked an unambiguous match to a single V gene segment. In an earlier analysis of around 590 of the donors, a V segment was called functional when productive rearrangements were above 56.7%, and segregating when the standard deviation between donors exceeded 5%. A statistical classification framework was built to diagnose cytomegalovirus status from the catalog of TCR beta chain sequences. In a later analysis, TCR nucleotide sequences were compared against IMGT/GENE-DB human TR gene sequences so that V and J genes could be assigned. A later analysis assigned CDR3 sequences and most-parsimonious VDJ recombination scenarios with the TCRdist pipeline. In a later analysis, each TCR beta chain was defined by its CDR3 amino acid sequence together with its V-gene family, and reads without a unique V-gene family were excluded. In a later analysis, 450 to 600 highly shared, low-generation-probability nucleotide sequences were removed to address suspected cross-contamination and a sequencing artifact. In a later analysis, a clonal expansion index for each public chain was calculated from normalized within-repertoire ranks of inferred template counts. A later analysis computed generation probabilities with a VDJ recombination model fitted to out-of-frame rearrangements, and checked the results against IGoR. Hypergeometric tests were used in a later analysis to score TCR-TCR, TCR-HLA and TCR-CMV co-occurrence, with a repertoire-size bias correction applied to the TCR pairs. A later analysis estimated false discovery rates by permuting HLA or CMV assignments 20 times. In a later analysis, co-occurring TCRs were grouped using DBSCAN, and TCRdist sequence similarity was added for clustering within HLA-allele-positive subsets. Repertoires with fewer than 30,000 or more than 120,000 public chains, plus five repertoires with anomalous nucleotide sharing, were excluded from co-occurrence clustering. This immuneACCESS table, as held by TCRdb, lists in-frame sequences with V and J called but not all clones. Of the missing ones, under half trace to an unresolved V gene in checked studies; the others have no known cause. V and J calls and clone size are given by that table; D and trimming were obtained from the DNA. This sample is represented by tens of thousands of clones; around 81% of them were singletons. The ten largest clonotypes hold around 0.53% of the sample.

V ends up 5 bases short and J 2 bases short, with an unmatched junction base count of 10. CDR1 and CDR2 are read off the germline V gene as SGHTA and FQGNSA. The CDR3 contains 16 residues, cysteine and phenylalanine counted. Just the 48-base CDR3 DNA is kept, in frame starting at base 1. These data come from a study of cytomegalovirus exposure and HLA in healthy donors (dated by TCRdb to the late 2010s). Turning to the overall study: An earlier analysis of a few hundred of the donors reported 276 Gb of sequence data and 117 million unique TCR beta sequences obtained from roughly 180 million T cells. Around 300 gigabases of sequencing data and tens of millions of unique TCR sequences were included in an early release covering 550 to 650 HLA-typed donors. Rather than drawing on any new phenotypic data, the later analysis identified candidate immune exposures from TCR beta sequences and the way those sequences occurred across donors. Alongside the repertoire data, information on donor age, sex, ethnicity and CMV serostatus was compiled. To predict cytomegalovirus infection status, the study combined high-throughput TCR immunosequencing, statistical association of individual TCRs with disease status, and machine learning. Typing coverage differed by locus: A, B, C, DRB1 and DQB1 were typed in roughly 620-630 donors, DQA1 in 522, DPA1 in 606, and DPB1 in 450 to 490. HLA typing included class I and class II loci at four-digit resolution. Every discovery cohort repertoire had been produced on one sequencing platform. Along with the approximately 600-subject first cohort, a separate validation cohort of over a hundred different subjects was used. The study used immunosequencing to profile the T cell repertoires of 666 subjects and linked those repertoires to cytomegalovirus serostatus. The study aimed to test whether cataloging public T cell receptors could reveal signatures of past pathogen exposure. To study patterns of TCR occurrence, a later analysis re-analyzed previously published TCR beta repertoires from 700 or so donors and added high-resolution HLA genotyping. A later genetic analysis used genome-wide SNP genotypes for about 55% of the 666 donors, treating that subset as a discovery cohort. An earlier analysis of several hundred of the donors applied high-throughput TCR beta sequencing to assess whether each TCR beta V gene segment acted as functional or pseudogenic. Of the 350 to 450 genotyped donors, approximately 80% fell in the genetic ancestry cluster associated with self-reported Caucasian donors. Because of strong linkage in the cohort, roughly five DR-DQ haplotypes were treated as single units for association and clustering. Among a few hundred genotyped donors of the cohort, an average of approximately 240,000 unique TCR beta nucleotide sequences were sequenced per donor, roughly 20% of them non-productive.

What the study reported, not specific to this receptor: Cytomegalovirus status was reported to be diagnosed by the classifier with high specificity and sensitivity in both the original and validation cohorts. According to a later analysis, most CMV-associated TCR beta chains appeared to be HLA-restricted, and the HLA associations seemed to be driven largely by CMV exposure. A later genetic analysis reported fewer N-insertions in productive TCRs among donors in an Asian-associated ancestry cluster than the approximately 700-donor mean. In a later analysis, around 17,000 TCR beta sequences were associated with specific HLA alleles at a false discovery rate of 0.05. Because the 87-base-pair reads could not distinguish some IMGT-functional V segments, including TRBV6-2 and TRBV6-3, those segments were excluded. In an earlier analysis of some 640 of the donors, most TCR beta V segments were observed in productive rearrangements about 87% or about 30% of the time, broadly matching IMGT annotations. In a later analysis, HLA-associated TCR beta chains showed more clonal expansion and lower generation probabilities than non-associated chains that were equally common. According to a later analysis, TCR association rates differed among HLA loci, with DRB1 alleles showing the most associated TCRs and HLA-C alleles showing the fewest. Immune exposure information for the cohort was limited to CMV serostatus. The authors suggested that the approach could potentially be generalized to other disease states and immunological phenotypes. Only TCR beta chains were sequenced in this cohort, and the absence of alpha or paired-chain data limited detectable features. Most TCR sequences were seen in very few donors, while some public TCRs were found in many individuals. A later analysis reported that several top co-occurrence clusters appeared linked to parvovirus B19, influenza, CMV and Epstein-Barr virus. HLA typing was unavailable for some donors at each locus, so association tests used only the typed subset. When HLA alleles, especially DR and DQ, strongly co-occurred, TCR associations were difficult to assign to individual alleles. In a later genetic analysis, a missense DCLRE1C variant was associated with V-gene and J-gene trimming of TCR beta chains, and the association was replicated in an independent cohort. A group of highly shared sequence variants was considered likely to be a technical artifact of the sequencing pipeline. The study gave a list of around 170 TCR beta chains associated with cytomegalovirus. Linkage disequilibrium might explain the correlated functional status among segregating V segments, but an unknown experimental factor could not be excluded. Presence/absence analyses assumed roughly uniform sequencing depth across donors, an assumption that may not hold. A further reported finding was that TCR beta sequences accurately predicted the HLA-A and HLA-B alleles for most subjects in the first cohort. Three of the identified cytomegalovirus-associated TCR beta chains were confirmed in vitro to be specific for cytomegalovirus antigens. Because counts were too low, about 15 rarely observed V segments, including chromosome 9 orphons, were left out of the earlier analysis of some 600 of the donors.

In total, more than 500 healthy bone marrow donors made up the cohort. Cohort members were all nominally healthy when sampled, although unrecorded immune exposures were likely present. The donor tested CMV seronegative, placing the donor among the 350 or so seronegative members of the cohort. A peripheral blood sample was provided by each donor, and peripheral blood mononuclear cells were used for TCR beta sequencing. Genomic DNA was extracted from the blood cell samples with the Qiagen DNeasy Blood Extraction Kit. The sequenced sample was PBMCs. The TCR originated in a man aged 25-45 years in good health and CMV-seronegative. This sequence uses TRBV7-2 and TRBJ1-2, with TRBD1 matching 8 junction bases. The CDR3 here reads CASSPMGQVLNYGYTF. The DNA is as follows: TGTGCCAGCAGCCCTATGGGACAGGTACTCAACTATGGCTACACCTTC.